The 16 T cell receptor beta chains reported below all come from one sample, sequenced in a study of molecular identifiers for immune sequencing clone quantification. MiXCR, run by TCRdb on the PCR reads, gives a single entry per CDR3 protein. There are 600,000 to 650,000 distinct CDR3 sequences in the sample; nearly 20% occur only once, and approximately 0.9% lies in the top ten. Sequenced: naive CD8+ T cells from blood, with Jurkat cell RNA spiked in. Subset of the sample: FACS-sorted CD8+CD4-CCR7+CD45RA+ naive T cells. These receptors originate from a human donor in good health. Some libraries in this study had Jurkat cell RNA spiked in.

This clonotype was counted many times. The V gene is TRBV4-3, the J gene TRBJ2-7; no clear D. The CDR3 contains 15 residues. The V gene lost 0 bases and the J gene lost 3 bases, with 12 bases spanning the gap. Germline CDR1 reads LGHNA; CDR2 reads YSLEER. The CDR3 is CASSQDRVPGYEQYF. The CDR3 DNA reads TGCGCCAGCAGCCAAGATCGGGTGCCGGGCTACGAGCAGTACTTC.

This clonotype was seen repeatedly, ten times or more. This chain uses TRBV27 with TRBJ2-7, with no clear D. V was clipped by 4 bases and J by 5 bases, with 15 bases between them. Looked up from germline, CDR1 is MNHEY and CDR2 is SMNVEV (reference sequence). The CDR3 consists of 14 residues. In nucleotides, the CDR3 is TGTGCCAGCAGTTCCCTTGGCCCGATGGACGAGCAGTACTTC. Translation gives CASSSLGPMDEQYF.

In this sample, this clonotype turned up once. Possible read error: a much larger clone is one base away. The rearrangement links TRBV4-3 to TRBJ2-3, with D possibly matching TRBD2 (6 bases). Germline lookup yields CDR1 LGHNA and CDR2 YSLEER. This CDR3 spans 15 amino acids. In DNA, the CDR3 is TGCGCCAGCAACCAAGAGGCGCGGGGCCTAGATACGCAGTATTTT. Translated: CASNQEARGLDTQYF.

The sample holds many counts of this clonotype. The CDR3 DNA reads as TGTGCCAGCAGCTTAGAGGGACATCGGGAGACCCAGTACTTC. Protein sequence: CASSLEGHRETQYF. The V and J genes are TRBV7-9 and TRBJ2-5, with a weak D call TRBD1 (6 bases). Trimming stripped 1 base from V and 5 bases from J, with 11 bases between. CDR3 length: 14 amino acids. Germline V gene data show CDR1 as SEHNR and CDR2 as FQNEAQ (reference sequence).

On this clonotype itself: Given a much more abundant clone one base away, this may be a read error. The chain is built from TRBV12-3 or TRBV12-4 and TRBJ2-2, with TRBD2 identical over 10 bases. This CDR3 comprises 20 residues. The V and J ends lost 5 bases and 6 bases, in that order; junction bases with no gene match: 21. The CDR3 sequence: CASSPPPSGGRVTGPGELFF. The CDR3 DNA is TGTGCCAGCAGTCCCCCCCCTAGCGGGGGAAGGGTTACTGGGCCCGGGGAGCTGTTTTTT.

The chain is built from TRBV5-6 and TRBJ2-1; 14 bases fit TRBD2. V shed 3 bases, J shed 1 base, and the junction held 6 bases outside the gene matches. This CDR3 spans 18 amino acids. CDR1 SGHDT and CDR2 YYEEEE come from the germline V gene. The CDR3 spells CASSSGTSGRGSYNEQFF. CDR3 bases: TGTGCCAGCAGCTCCGGGACTAGCGGGAGAGGGTCCTACAATGAGCAGTTCTTC. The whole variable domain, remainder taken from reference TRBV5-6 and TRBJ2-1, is DAGVTQSPTHLIKTRGQQVTLRCSPKSGHDTVSWYQQALGQGPQFIFQYYEEEERQRGNFPDRFSGHQFPNYSSELNVNALLLGDSALYLCASSSGTSGRGSYNEQFFGPGTRLTVL.

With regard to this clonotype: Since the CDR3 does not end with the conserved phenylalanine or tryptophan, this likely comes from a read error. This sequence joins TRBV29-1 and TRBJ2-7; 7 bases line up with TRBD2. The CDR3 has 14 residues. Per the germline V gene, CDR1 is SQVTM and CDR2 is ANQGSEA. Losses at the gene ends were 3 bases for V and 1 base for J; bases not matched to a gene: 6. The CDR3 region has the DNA TGCAGCGTTGAGGGGGGGGTTTCGTCCTACGAGCAGTACTCC. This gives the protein CSVEGGVSSYEQYS.

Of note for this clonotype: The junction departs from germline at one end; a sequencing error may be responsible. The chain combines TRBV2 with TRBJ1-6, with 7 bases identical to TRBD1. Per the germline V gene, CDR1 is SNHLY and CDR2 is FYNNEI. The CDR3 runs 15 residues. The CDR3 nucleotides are TGTGCCAGCAGTGGACAGGGTCGAGGTAATTCACTCCTCCACTTT. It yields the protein CASSGQGRGNSLLHF.

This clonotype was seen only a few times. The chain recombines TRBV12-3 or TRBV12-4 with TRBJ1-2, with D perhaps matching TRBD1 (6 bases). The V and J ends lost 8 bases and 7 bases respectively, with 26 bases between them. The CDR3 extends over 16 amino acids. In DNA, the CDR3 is TGTGCCAGCTCGGGTGGGACACTTGGAACCATGCTTGGCTACACCTTC. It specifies CASSGGTLGTMLGYTF.

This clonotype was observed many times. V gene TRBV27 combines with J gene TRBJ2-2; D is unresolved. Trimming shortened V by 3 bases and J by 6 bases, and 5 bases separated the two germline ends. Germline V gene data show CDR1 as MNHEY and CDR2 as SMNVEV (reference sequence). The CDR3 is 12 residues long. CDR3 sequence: CASSFGPGELFF. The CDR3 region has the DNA TGTGCCAGCAGTTTCGGTCCCGGGGAGCTGTTTTTT.

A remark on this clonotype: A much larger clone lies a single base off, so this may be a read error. CDR3: CSAPLSGGGGTEAFF. The DNA for the CDR3 is TGCAGTGCCCCGCTCAGCGGGGGGGGGGGCACTGAAGCTTTCTTT. The gene calls are TRBV20-1 and TRBJ1-1; D might be TRBD1 (5 bases). Germline V gene data show CDR1 as DFQATT and CDR2 as SNEGSKA (reference sequence). V lost 6 bases and J lost 4, with 21 bases in between. The CDR3 totals 15 residues.

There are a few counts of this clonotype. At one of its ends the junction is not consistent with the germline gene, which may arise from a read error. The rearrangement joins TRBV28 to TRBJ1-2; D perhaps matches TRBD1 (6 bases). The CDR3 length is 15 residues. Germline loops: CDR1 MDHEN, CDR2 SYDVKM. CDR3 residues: CANSLWTEGSHGYTF. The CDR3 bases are TGTGCCAACAGTTTATGGACAGAGGGTTCGCATGGCTACACCTTC.

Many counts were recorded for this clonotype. The DNA for the CDR3 is TGCAGCGTCCTTCCGGGGACCGGGGAGCTGTTTTTT. It is translated as CSVLPGTGELFF. V is TRBV29-1 and J is TRBJ2-2, with D maybe TRBD2 (5 bases). The CDR3 totals 12 residues. Germline values: CDR1 SQVTM, CDR2 ANQGSEA. Trimming stripped 6 bases from V and 5 bases from J, with 10 bases between.

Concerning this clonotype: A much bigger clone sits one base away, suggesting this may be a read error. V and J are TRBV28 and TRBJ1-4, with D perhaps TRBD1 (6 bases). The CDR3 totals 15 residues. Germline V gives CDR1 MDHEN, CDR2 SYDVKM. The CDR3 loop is CAGSFYTGSNEKLFF. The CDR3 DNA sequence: TGTGCCGGCAGTTTCTACACAGGGAGCAATGAAAAACTGTTTTTT.

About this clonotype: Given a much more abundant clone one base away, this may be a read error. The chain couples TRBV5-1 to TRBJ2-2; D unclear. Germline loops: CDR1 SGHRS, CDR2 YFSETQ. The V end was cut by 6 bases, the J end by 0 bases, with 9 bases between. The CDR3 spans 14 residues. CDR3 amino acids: CASTILANTGELFF. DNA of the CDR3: TGCGCCAGCACGATCTTGGCGAACACCGGGGAGCTGTTTTTT.

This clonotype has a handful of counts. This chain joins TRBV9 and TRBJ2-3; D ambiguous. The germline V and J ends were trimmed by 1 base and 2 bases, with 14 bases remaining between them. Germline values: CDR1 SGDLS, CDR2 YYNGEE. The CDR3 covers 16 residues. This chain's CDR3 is CASSVFGGRYTDTQYF. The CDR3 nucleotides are TGTGCCAGCAGCGTATTCGGCGGCCGTTACACAGATACGCAGTATTTT.